The next 23 T cell receptor beta chains were all read from a single sample in a study of regulatory T cells in long-lasting Graves disease. The time point is: persistent/refractory GD, antithyroid drugs over 5 years with positive TRAb. PBMCs provided the RNA from which the TCR library was made. CDR3 regions were amplified by Arm-PCR using iRepertoire HTBI primers to build TCR beta libraries. MiXCR was run by TCRdb on the multiplex PCR reads, yielding one entry per CDR3 protein. This sample has around 450,000 distinct CDR3 sequences, with 20% to 25% found just once. The sample was peripheral blood mononuclear cells (PBMCs), taken when the disease was refractory, from a patient treated with antithyroid drugs. These receptors came from a female donor with Graves disease.

As to this clonotype: One end of the junction varies from germline; a read error may be responsible. The V call is TRBV2, the J call TRBJ1-3; unclear D gene. Germline lookup yields CDR1 SNHLY and CDR2 FYNNEI. This CDR3 has 13 amino acids. In DNA, the CDR3 is TGTGCCAGCCGCCAAACGGAGGGAAACACCATACATTTT. Translating it yields CASRQTEGNTIHF.

This clonotype came up many times. The chain couples TRBV25-1 to TRBJ1-2; TRBD1 is a possible D gene (6 bases). CDR1 is MGHDK and CDR2 is SYGVNS in the germline V gene. The CDR3 is made up of 15 amino acids. Trimming cost V 10 bases and J 0 bases, with 18 bases left between them. This chain's CDR3 is CATYGTGLSNYGYTF. The CDR3 DNA reads as TGTGCCACGTACGGAACAGGGCTCTCTAACTATGGCTACACCTTC.

The chain has TRBV10-3 and TRBJ2-6; a possible D gene is TRBD1 (6 bases). There are 17 residues in the CDR3. CDR1 is ENHRY and CDR2 is SYGVKD in the germline V gene. Between the trimmed V and J ends, which lost 2 bases and 0 bases, there was a span of 11 bases. CDR3 sequence: CAISEGQLRSGANVLTF. CDR3 bases: TGTGCCATCAGTGAGGGACAGCTCCGCTCTGGGGCCAACGTCCTGACTTTC.

The rearrangement uses TRBV6-9 and TRBJ2-7, with D unclear. Germline V gives CDR1 MNHGY, CDR2 SVAAGI. The germline V and J ends were trimmed by 3 bases and 2 bases, with 8 bases remaining between them. This CDR3 region has 13 residues. DNA for the CDR3: TGTGCCAGCAGTTACACAGAGACCTACGAGCAGTACTTC. It yields the protein CASSYTETYEQYF.

This clonotype has ten or more counts. The genes are TRBV6-2 or TRBV6-3 and TRBJ2-5, with 8 bases aligning to TRBD2. V gave up 5 bases and J gave up 4 bases; unmatched junction bases: 6. This CDR3 has 14 amino acids. The germline V gene has CDR1 MNHEY and CDR2 SVGEGT. The CDR3 spells CASSTGGPIETQYF. DNA for the CDR3: TGTGCCAGCAGTACGGGGGGGCCGATAGAGACCCAGTACTTC.

This clonotype was recorded many times. V and J are TRBV28 and TRBJ2-7; tentative D call: TRBD1 (6 bases). This CDR3 has 16 residues. Trimming removed 2 bases at V and 7 bases at J, with 21 bases between. Germline V gene sequence: CDR1 MDHEN, CDR2 SYDVKM. The CDR3 DNA reads as TGTGCCAGCAGTTTAGGGTCTATACAGGGCCTTGGGGAGCAGTACTTC. Translated, it gives CASSLGSIQGLGEQYF. Supplemented by reference TRBV28 and TRBJ2-7, the full variable domain reads DVKVTQSSRYLVKRTGEKVFLECVQDMDHENMFWYRQDPGLGLRLIYFSYDVKMKEKGDIPEGYSVSREKKERFSLILESASTNQTSMYLCASSLGSIQGLGEQYFGPGTRLTVT.

This clonotype was picked up many times. The CDR3, as DNA: TGTGCCAGCAGGAAGGGACAGGGGTACTACGAGCAGTACTTC. Amino acids: CASRKGQGYYEQYF. The chain carries TRBV12-3 or TRBV12-4 and TRBJ2-7; TRBD1 matches 10 bases. V trimming: 6 bases; J trimming: 3 bases; junction bases outside the gene matches: 5. This CDR3 contains 14 residues.

This clonotype was counted many times. This sequence joins TRBV10-3 and TRBJ1-2; 7 nucleotides align to TRBD1. Trimming at V came to 6 bases and at J to 0 bases, leaving 4 bases not matched to a gene. Germline CDR1 ENHRY, CDR2 SYGVKD. This CDR3 has 14 amino acids. The CDR3 DNA follows: TGTGCCATCAGGGGGACAGCAGCTAACTATGGCTACACCTTC. Protein product: CAIRGTAANYGYTF.

This clonotype was observed a handful of times. The chain carries TRBV7-3 and TRBJ2-2; maybe TRBD1 (5 bases). V lost 5 bases, J lost 1 base, and 8 bases lay in between. The CDR3 has 14 residues. Germline CDR1 is SGHTA and CDR2 is FQGTGA. CDR3 nucleotide sequence: TGTGCCAGCAGCCAGACAGTGAACACCGGGGAGCTGTTTTTT. Protein product: CASSQTVNTGELFF.

This clonotype was seen many times. The chain employs TRBV5-1 and TRBJ1-2; D gene ambiguous. CDR1 and CDR2 (germline): SGHRS, YFSETQ. The CDR3 has 13 amino acids. V dropped 4 bases and J dropped 4 bases, with 11 bases sitting between them. DNA of the CDR3: TGCGCCAGCAGCGGCGGGTTCACCTATGGCTACACCTTC. Protein: CASSGGFTYGYTF. Full variable domain (outside the CDR3, taken from reference TRBV5-1 and TRBJ1-2): KAGVTQTPRYLIKTRGQQVTLSCSPISGHRSVSWYQQTPGQGLQFLFEYFSETQRNKGNFPGRFSGRQFSNSRSEMNVSTLELGDSALYLCASSGGFTYGYTFGSGTRLTVV.

This clonotype was observed many times. V gene TRBV20-1 combines with J gene TRBJ1-4, with D perhaps matching TRBD1 (5 bases). Germline V gives CDR1 DFQATT, CDR2 SNEGSKA (reference sequence). The CDR3 extends over 13 amino acids. V was pared by 3 bases and J by 3 bases, with 8 bases between. CDR3 DNA sequence: TGCAGTGCTAGGGGGGGGTCTAATGAAAAACTGTTTTTT. It specifies CSARGGSNEKLFF.

This clonotype came up many times. The genes are TRBV6-1 and TRBJ2-2, with 7 bases fitting TRBD1. Trimming at V came to 6 bases and at J to 7 bases, leaving 5 bases not matched to a gene. The CDR3 extends over 13 amino acids. Germline V CDR1 and CDR2: MNHNS, SASEGT. CDR3 amino acids: CASRPQGNGELFF. The DNA of the CDR3 is TGTGCCAGCAGGCCACAGGGGAACGGGGAGCTGTTTTTT.

This clonotype was counted between two and nine times. J is TRBJ2-7 and V is TRBV3-1; D is unclear. The CDR3 sequence is 13 residues long. Germline V CDR1 and CDR2: LGHDT, YNNKEL (reference sequence). The V gene lost 2 bases and the J gene lost 0 bases, with 5 bases spanning the gap. For the CDR3, the DNA is TGTGCCAGCAGCCAAAGGGCCTCCTACGAGCAGTACTTC. It yields the protein CASSQRASYEQYF.

This clonotype was seen only a few times. The chain joins TRBV12-3 or TRBV12-4 to TRBJ1-1; no reliable D call. This CDR3 is 12 amino acids long. V was clipped by 6 bases and J by 7 bases, with 12 bases between them. The CDR3 loop is CASSSDGDEAFF. The CDR3 DNA sequence: TGTGCCAGCAGCTCCGACGGAGATGAAGCTTTCTTT.

This clonotype was picked up a small number of times. The gene calls are TRBV6-9 and TRBJ2-7; D call uncertain. This CDR3 region has 14 residues. V shed 4 bases and J shed 3 bases, with 13 bases lying between them. Germline V gene data show CDR1 as MNHGY and CDR2 as SVAAGI. The CDR3 DNA is TGTGCCAGCAGTTCCGCCCAGACATACTACGAGCAGTACTTC. Its protein is CASSSAQTYYEQYF.

This clonotype was counted at least ten times. The J gene is TRBJ2-7, the V gene TRBV2, with 8 bases that match TRBD1. With 7 bases clipped from V and 1 base from J, the junction kept 6 bases outside the gene matches. In germline, CDR1 is SNHLY, CDR2 FYNNEI. The CDR3 extends over 14 amino acids. The CDR3 protein is CASKPGTGSYEQYF. In nucleotides, the CDR3 is TGTGCCAGCAAACCCGGGACAGGATCCTACGAGCAGTACTTC.

The gene calls are TRBV29-1 and TRBJ2-2, with no clear D. This CDR3 contains 12 residues. V lost 3 bases to trimming and J lost 6 bases, with 8 bases between them. Germline lookup yields CDR1 SQVTM and CDR2 ANQGSEA. This chain's CDR3 is CSVEILPGELFF. Written as DNA, the CDR3 is TGCAGCGTTGAGATCTTGCCCGGGGAGCTGTTTTTT.

This clonotype occurred a few times. The J gene is TRBJ2-7, the V gene TRBV2, with D perhaps TRBD1 or TRBD2 (5 bases each). This CDR3 has 12 residues. The V gene lost 10 bases and the J gene lost 2 bases, with 12 bases spanning the gap. Germline CDR1 reads SNHLY; CDR2 reads FYNNEI. CDR3 DNA: TGTGCCATCGGGACGGCGACCTACGAGCAGTACTTC. Translated: CAIGTATYEQYF.

This clonotype was recorded many times. V and J are TRBV7-2 and TRBJ1-4; maybe TRBD1 (5 bases). Germline V gene sequence: CDR1 SGHTA, CDR2 FQGNSA. The CDR3 has 14 residues. V lost 1 base and J 14 bases, leaving 17 bases between the germline ends. CDR3 sequence (DNA): TGTGCCAGCAGCTTAGGGCCCCAGGGCGGGCGGCTGTTTTTT. Translating it yields CASSLGPQGGRLFF.

This clonotype was detected only a few times. This rearrangement joins TRBV19 to TRBJ2-5; D may correspond to TRBD1 or TRBD2 (5 bases each). This CDR3 has 13 residues. Per germline, CDR1 LNHDA and CDR2 SQIVND (reference sequence). V lost 7 bases and J lost 5, with 14 bases in between. The CDR3 sequence: CASTPAGSETQYF. The CDR3 nucleotides are TGTGCCAGTACCCCCGCAGGGAGCGAGACCCAGTACTTC.

This clonotype has at least ten counts. The chain joins TRBV27 to TRBJ1-6, with D unresolved. CDR1 and CDR2 (germline): MNHEY, SMNVEV (reference sequence). With 0 bases removed from V and 2 bases from J, the gap between germline ends came to 5 bases. The CDR3 extends over 15 amino acids. CDR3 protein: CASSLSTAYNSPLHF. The CDR3 region has the DNA TGTGCCAGCAGTTTATCCACGGCCTATAATTCACCCCTCCACTTT.

This chain links TRBV13 with TRBJ2-7; D may be TRBD2 (5 bases). V was shortened by 5 bases and J by 5 bases, with 25 bases between the two germline ends. CDR3 size: 17 residues. Looked up from germline, CDR1 is PRHDT and CDR2 is FYEKMQ (reference sequence). In DNA form, the CDR3 reads TGTGCCAGCAGCCCCGGGCTAGCACAAGCCTTGTCCCACGAGCAGTACTTC. This gives the protein CASSPGLAQALSHEQYF.

In its sample, this clonotype was seen many times. This rearrangement joins TRBV20-1 to TRBJ1-2; 9 bases are a match to TRBD1. The V gene's germline CDR1 is DFQATT and CDR2 SNEGSKA (reference sequence). CDR3 length equals 8 residues. Unmatched junction bases numbered 1, after V lost 6 bases and J lost 14 bases. CDR3 DNA: TGCAGTGCCGGACAGGGGACCTTC. Protein product: CSAGQGTF.